Below are 6 T cell receptor beta chains sequenced from a single sample in a study of cytomegalovirus exposure and HLA in healthy donors. PCR involved 60 Vbeta and 13 Jbeta primers. Generated by immunoSEQ multiplex PCR, the TCRdb table keeps only in-frame clones and is missing some. The table includes some 130,000 clones, around 73% detected once. Sequencing was carried out using PBMCs. The receptors were gathered from a human donor in good health.

Only a few counts were recorded for this clone. The rearrangement uses TRBV27 and TRBJ1-2; TRBD1 matches 7 bases. Per the germline V gene, CDR1 is MNHEY and CDR2 is SMNVEV (reference sequence). J gave up 4 bases and V 3 bases, and 17 bases lay outside the gene matches. This CDR3 comprises 18 residues. CDR3 DNA sequence: TGTGCCAGCAGTTTTGCTTTCGGCGGGGACAGACGAATCTATGGCTACACCTTC. It specifies CASSFAFGGDRRIYGYTF.

This chain connects TRBV19 to TRBJ1-4, with D possibly being TRBD1 (6 bases). The CDR3 extends over 19 amino acids. Trimming took off 5 bases at V and 0 bases at J, with 22 bases between the two ends. Germline lookup yields CDR1 LNHDA and CDR2 SQIVND (reference sequence). In DNA form, the CDR3 reads TGTGCCAGTAGTCCCCAGAACAGGGACCCCCGCGCAACTAATGAAAAACTGTTTTTT. Encoded protein: CASSPQNRDPRATNEKLFF.

The chain carries TRBV11-2 and TRBJ2-1, with 7 bases identical to TRBD2. With V trimmed by 5 bases and J by 4 bases, 14 bases remained unmatched. CDR1 is SGHAT and CDR2 is FQNNGV in the germline V gene. This CDR3 has 17 residues. The chain's CDR3 is CASSALRAGNAYNEQFF. Written as DNA, the CDR3 is TGTGCCAGCAGCGCATTACGAGCGGGAAACGCTTACAATGAGCAGTTCTTC.

The V gene is TRBV5-1, the J gene TRBJ2-2; TRBD2 aligns across 9 bases. Germline-derived CDR1 and CDR2 are SGHRS and YFSETQ. This CDR3 contains 17 residues. Trimming cost V 9 bases and J 5 bases; bases outside gene matches: 17. The CDR3 bases are TGCGCCACAGGCCCTGCCGAACTAGCGGGTGGGACCGGGGAGCTGTTTTTT. It specifies CATGPAELAGGTGELFF.

This clone rates as medium-sized (0.01 to 0.1%). The CDR3: CASSPTHPSVEQYF. CDR3 in DNA: TGTGCCAGTAGCCCAACCCATCCTAGCGTCGAGCAGTACTTC. The rearrangement links TRBV19 to TRBJ2-7; a weak D match, TRBD2 (6 bases). This CDR3 has 14 amino acids. The germline V and J ends were trimmed by 6 bases and 6 bases, with 18 bases remaining between them. CDR1 and CDR2 from the germline V gene are LNHDA and SQIVND (reference sequence).

This clone has only a few counts. This chain connects TRBV4-2 to TRBJ1-1; TRBD1 matches at 7 bases. V was clipped by 6 bases and J by 7 bases; unmatched bases: 14. Germline CDR1 is LGHNA and CDR2 is YNFKEQ. The CDR3 length is 15 residues. The CDR3: CASSHGDRDEFEAFF. As DNA, the CDR3 is TGTGCCAGCAGTCACGGTGACAGGGATGAATTTGAAGCTTTCTTT.